This TCR beta chain was captured by sequencing in a study of CD8+CD57+ T cells in acquired aplastic anemia. Study-level results: Almost 30 CD8+ CDR3 sequences occurred in both the patients and the controls.

The TCR beta profiling, which covered VDJ combination and CDR3 sequence, was carried out using genomic DNA as the template. TCRdb redid the calling of the reads with MiXCR, one entry per CDR3 protein. Here the sample spans under 350,000 distinct CDR3 sequences, 50% to 65% being singletons. Turning to this clonotype: Its antigen is undetermined. The junction departs from germline at one end; a sequencing error may be responsible.

In patients chosen for sequencing, flow cytometry had shown CD8+CD57+ cell expansion. All patients were therapy-naive when blood was sampled. Per germline, CDR1 SEHNR and CDR2 FQNEAQ (reference sequence). The CDR3 totals 16 residues. This clonotype was sampled from a human donor with aplastic anemia. The genes are TRBV7-9 and TRBJ1-6; no definite D call. The sample comprised sorted CD4+, CD8+, or CD8+CD57+ T cells (not recorded which) from PBMCs. The CDR3 loop is CASSLYTDVYNSPPHF. CDR3 bases: TGTGCCAGCAGCTTATACACGGACGTGTATAATTCACCCCCCCACTTT.